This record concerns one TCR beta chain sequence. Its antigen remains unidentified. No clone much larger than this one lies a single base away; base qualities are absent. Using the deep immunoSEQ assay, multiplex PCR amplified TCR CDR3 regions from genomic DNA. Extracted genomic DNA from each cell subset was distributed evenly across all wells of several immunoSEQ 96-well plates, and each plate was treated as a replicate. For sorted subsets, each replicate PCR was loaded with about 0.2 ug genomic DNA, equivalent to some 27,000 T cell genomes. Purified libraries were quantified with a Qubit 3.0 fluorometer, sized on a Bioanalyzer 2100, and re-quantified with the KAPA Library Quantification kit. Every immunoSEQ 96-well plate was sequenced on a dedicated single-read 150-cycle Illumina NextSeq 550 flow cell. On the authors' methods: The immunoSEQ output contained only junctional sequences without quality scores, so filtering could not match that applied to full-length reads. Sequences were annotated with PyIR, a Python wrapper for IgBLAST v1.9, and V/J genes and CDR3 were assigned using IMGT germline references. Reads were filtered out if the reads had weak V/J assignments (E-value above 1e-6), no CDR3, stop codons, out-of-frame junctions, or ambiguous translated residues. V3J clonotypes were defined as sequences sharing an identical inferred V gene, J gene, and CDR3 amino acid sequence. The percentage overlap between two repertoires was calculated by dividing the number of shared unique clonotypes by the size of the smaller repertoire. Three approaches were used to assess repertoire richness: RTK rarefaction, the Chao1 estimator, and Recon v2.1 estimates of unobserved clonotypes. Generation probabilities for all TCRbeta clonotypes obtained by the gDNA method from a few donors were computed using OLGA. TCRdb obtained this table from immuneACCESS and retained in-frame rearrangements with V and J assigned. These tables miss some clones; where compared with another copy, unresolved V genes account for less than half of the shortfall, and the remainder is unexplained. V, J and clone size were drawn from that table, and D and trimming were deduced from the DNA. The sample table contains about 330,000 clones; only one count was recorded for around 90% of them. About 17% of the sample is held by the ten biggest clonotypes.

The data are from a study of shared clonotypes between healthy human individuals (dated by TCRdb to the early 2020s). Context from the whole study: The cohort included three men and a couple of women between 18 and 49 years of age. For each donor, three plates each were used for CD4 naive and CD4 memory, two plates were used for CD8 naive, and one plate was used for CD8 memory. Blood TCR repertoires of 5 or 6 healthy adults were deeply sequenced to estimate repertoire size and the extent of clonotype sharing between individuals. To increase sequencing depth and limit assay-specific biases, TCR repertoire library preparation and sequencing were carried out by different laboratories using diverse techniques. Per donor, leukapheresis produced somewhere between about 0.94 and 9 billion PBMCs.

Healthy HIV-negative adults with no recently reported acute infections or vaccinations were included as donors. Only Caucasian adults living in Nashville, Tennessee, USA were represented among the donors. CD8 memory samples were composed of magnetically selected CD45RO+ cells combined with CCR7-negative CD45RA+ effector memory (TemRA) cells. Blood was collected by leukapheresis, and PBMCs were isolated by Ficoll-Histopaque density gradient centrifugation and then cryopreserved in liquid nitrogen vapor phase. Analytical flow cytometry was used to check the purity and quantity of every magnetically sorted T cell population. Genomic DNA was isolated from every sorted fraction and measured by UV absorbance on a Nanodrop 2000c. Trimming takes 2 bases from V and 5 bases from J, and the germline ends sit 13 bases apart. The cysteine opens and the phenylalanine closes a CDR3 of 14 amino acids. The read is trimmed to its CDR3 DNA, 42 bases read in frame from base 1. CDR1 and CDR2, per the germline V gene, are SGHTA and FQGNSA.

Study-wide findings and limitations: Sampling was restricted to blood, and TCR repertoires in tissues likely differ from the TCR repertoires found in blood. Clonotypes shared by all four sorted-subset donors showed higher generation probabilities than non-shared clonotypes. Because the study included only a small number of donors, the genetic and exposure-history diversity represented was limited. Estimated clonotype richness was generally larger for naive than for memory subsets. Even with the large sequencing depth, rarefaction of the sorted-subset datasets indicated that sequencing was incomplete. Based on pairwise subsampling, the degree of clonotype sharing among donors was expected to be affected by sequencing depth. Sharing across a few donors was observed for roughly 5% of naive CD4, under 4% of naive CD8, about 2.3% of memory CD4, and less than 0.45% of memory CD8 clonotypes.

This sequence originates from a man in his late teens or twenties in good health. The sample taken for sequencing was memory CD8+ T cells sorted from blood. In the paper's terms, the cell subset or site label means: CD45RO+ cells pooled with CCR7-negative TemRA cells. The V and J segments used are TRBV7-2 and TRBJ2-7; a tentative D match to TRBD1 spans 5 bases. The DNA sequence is TGTGCCAGCAGCTTACTCGCAGGGTACCACGAGCAGTACTTC. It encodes CASSLLAGYHEQYF.